The rows below give T cell receptor beta chains drawn from one sample of a study of beta chain features in type 1 diabetes. Sequencing used immunoSEQ multiplex PCR; TCRdb keeps in-frame clones, though not all of them. The sample has under 550,000 clones, approximately 10% seen once. The source material was naive CD4+ T cells from blood. These receptors were taken from a woman under 30 in good health. Each CDR3 is given with its conserved first and last residue. A D gene is named only where the DNA matches it firmly. Some rows mark clone size as missing; the rest say once, few, many or name a class of expanded clone.

V	size	D	J	CDR3	DNA
TRBV10-3	.	TRBD1	TRBJ1-5	CAISESLTGGSQHF	TGTGCCATCAGCGAATCCCTCACAGGGGGCTCCCAGCATTTT
TRBV5-6	few	.	TRBJ2-1	CASSLLAVYNEQFF	TGTGCCAGCAGCTTGCTGGCAGTTTACAATGAGCAGTTCTTC
TRBV29-1	few	.	TRBJ2-3	CSVTGPAGFTDTQYF	TGCAGCGTTACAGGCCCTGCAGGGTTCACAGATACGCAGTATTTT
TRBV25-1	.	.	TRBJ2-1	CASSVYLGREQFF	TGTGCCAGCAGTGTCTACCTAGGGCGTGAGCAGTTCTTC
TRBV4-3	few	.	TRBJ1-2	CASSQDHSFDYGYTF	TGCGCCAGCAGCCAAGATCACAGTTTCGACTATGGCTACACCTTC
TRBV14	few	TRBD2	TRBJ2-3	CASSAGVLSTDTQYF	TGTGCCAGCAGCGCGGGGGTCCTGAGCACAGATACGCAGTATTTT
TRBV28	few	TRBD1	TRBJ1-5	CASSLATGDQPQHF	TGTGCCAGCAGTTTAGCGACAGGGGATCAGCCCCAGCATTTT
TRBV27	few	.	TRBJ2-1	CASSLAGASYNEQFF	TGTGCCAGCAGTCTTGCGGGGGCTTCCTACAATGAGCAGTTCTTC
TRBV7-9	.	TRBD1	TRBJ2-5	CASSSQGAGVRETQYF	TGTGCCAGCAGCTCCCAGGGGGCCGGGGTGCGGGAGACCCAGTACTTC
TRBV5-6	.	.	TRBJ1-5	CASSFVGGNQPQHF	TGTGCCAGCAGCTTTGTGGGAGGGAATCAGCCCCAGCATTTT
TRBV6-5	few	TRBD1	TRBJ2-5	CASSTRTGLETQYF	TGTGCCAGCAGTACAAGGACAGGGTTAGAGACCCAGTACTTC
TRBV19	.	TRBD2	TRBJ2-7	CASSLGLAGGPWEQYF	TGTGCCAGTAGTCTGGGACTAGCGGGCGGTCCGTGGGAGCAGTACTTC
TRBV7-8	.	.	TRBJ1-6	CASSPTVNNSPLHF	TGTGCCAGCAGCCCGACAGTGAATAATTCACCCCTCCACTTT
TRBV5-1	few	TRBD1	TRBJ2-6	CASWGQFSGANVLTF	TGCGCCAGCTGGGGACAGTTCTCTGGGGCCAACGTCCTGACTTTC
TRBV5-1	few	TRBD2	TRBJ2-1	CASSLPKLAGEDNEQFF	TGCGCCAGCAGCTTGCCGAAACTAGCGGGAGAAGACAATGAGCAGTTCTTC
TRBV30	few	TRBD1	TRBJ1-1	CALHRGRSWVNTEAFF	TGTGCCTTGCACAGGGGCCGCTCCTGGGTGAACACTGAAGCTTTCTTT
TRBV14	few	.	TRBJ2-3	CASSLAGTDTQYF	TGTGCCAGCAGCCTAGCGGGCACAGATACGCAGTATTTT